These 26 T cell receptor beta chains share one sample of origin, sequenced in a study of blood T cells in healthy people across ages. Together with a sample-barcoded 5' primer, a J-beta primer mix was included in a second PCR lasting about 6 to 11 cycles. TCRdb processed the 5' RACE reads anew with MiXCR; each CDR3 protein has one entry. The sample shows over 1,500,000 distinct CDR3 sequences, around 50% of them seen only once. Sequenced: blood. These receptors were obtained from a woman between 40 and 50 years old in good health.

The chain carries TRBV5-5 and TRBJ2-7; D is undetermined. CDR1 is SGHKS and CDR2 is YYEKEE in the germline V gene (reference sequence). V lost 3 bases and J 7 bases, leaving 11 bases between the germline ends. The CDR3 totals 12 residues. The CDR3 nucleotides read TGTGCCAGCAGCTCCTACAGCGAAGAGCAGTACTTC. Translated, it gives CASSSYSEEQYF.

This clonotype has a handful of counts. This rearrangement joins TRBV10-2 to TRBJ2-3; TRBD2 aligns across 11 bases. Trimming removed 2 bases from V and 6 bases from J; junction bases left unmatched: 10. The germline CDR1 and CDR2 sequences are WSHSY and SAAADI. The CDR3 consists of 17 residues. CDR3 sequence: CASSEPFVAGGPDTQYF. The DNA for the CDR3 is TGCGCCAGCAGTGAGCCATTCGTAGCGGGGGGGCCGGATACGCAGTATTTT.

The genes are TRBV27 and TRBJ2-5; a possible D gene is TRBD1 (6 bases). Germline loops: CDR1 MNHEY, CDR2 SMNVEV (reference sequence). V lost 9 bases to trimming and J lost 5 bases, with 10 bases between them. The CDR3 has 11 amino acids. CDR3 DNA: TGTGCCAGACAGGGAAGGGAGACCCAGTACTTC. It codes for CARQGRETQYF.

The gene calls are TRBV12-3 or TRBV12-4 and TRBJ2-7; 7 nucleotides match TRBD1. CDR3 length: 14 amino acids. Trimming cost V 5 bases and J 7 bases; bases outside gene matches: 11. For the CDR3, the DNA is TGTGCCAGCAGTCCTCGACAGGGCCCAAGGGAGCAGTACTTC. Encoded protein: CASSPRQGPREQYF.

As to this clonotype: Its ends do not fully match the called genes, so a read error is possible. The rearrangement links TRBV27 to TRBJ2-5; 13 bases are shared with TRBD2. The CDR3 is made up of 19 amino acids. Germline CDR1 MNHEY, CDR2 SMNVEV (reference sequence). CDR3 sequence (DNA): TGTGCCAGCAGCAAAACTAGCGGGGGGGCGGCAATCTTCCAAGGGACCCAGTACTTC. This codes for CASSKTSGGAAIFQGTQYF.

The chain is built from TRBV6-6 and TRBJ2-1; a weak D match, TRBD1 (6 bases). This CDR3 is built from 14 residues. V gave up 4 bases and J gave up 8 bases, with 15 bases separating them. The germline V gene has CDR1 MNHNY and CDR2 SVGAGI (reference sequence). CDR3 DNA sequence: TGTGCCAGCAGTTCCTTGGACAGAAGCGATGAGCAGTTCTTC. Its protein product is CASSSLDRSDEQFF.

V gene TRBV4-2 combines with J gene TRBJ1-5; D perhaps matches TRBD1 (5 bases). Trimming removed 0 bases at V and 13 bases at J, with 13 bases between. The CDR3 extends over 13 amino acids. Germline CDR1 reads LGHNA; CDR2 reads YNFKEQ. CDR3 region: CASSQDLRGTQHF. The CDR3 nucleotides read TGTGCCAGCAGCCAAGATCTGCGTGGGACGCAGCATTTT.

This chain connects TRBV28 to TRBJ2-7; tentative D call: TRBD2 (6 bases). The CDR3 length is 14 residues. The V end lost 6 bases, the J end lost 6 bases, and 18 bases lay between the germline ends. Germline lookup yields CDR1 MDHEN and CDR2 SYDVKM. The CDR3 DNA reads as TGTGCCAGCAGCTTTAAGGGCCGCGGGGTCGAGCAGTACTTC. Protein: CASSFKGRGVEQYF.

This chain connects TRBV7-2 to TRBJ2-1; 10 positions match TRBD2. V was pared by 10 bases and J by 4 bases, with 16 bases of the junction left unmatched. The CDR3 has 17 amino acids. The germline CDR1 and CDR2 sequences are SGHTA and FQGNSA. The CDR3 nucleotides are TGTGCCACTCCGGGGTCAACAGCGGGGGGGTATTACAATGAGCAGTTCTTC. Its translation: CATPGSTAGGYYNEQFF.

The rearrangement uses TRBV24-1 and TRBJ2-6; D gene ambiguous. The V gene lost 1 base and the J gene lost 4 bases, with 7 bases spanning the gap. The CDR3 has 15 residues. Germline CDR1 KGHDR, CDR2 SFDVKD. CDR3: CATSDFNSGANVLTF. The CDR3 DNA reads TGTGCCACCAGTGATTTTAATTCCGGGGCCAACGTCCTGACTTTC.

In this sample, this clonotype turned up a few times. The gene calls are TRBV6-5 and TRBJ2-7; 7 bases agree with TRBD2. After removal of 6 bases from V and 3 bases from J, the junction contained 14 bases not matched to a gene. CDR1 is MNHEY and CDR2 is SVGAGI in the germline V gene. The CDR3 sequence is 16 residues long. The CDR3 nucleotides are TGTGCCAGCAGCCCCCTCTCGCGGGGGATAAGCTACGAGCAGTACTTC. Translating gives CASSPLSRGISYEQYF.

The chain combines TRBV20-1 with TRBJ2-3; 9 bases align to TRBD2. V lost 6 bases to trimming and J lost 3 bases; unmatched junction nucleotides: 16. CDR3 size: 17 residues. Germline lookup yields CDR1 DFQATT and CDR2 SNEGSKA (reference sequence). The CDR3 coding sequence is TGCAGTGCCCCTGTCGGGGGGGCTAGCGGGGTAACAGATACGCAGTATTTT. Amino acid sequence: CSAPVGGASGVTDTQYF.

This chain connects TRBV27 to TRBJ2-1; D is perhaps TRBD1 (5 bases). Trimming took 9 bases from V and 5 from J, leaving 20 bases between them. The CDR3 contains 15 residues. The V gene's germline CDR1 is MNHEY and CDR2 SMNVEV (reference sequence). In nucleotides, the CDR3 is TGTGCCAGTTGTCCCCGGCAGGGAAGCAACAATGAGCAGTTCTTC. It specifies CASCPRQGSNNEQFF.

This rearrangement joins TRBV20-1 to TRBJ2-5, with D perhaps TRBD1 or TRBD2 (5 bases each). CDR1 DFQATT and CDR2 SNEGSKA come from the germline V gene (reference sequence). V was pared by 8 bases and J by 6 bases, with 19 bases between. This CDR3 has 13 amino acids. The CDR3 DNA is TGCAGTTTATCGGGACCCGCTTTGAAGACCCAGTACTTC. It is translated as CSLSGPALKTQYF.

This clonotype was detected a few times. The genes are TRBV5-1 and TRBJ2-3; TRBD1 aligns across 7 bases. Germline CDR1 and CDR2: SGHRS and YFSETQ. This CDR3 region has 15 residues. V lost 3 bases to trimming and J lost 3 bases; unmatched junction nucleotides: 7. The CDR3 DNA reads TGCGCCAGCAGCTGGAACCCGACAGGGACAGATACGCAGTATTTT. Encoded protein: CASSWNPTGTDTQYF.

V and J are TRBV4-3 and TRBJ2-3; the match to TRBD1 covers 7 bases. Germline CDR1 is LGHNA and CDR2 is YSLEER. With 1 base clipped from V and 2 bases from J, the junction kept 21 bases outside the gene matches. CDR3 length: 21 amino acids. The CDR3 is CASSQAPYRGIRDAVTDTQYF. CDR3 DNA sequence: TGCGCCAGCAGCCAAGCCCCTTACAGGGGTATCCGGGACGCGGTCACAGATACGCAGTATTTT.

The J gene is TRBJ2-3, the V gene TRBV5-5; D gene ambiguous. The CDR3 has 15 residues. CDR1 SGHKS and CDR2 YYEKEE come from the germline V gene (reference sequence). Trimming cost V 0 bases and J 4 bases, with 12 bases left between them. The CDR3 DNA reads as TGTGCCAGCAGCTTGGTCGTAGCCGGGTCAGATACGCAGTATTTT. As protein: CASSLVVAGSDTQYF.

This rearrangement joins TRBV11-2 to TRBJ2-1, with D perhaps given as TRBD1 or TRBD2 (5 bases each). CDR3 length equals 15 residues. V was cut by 3 bases and J by 1 base, with 10 bases left in between. Per the germline V gene, CDR1 is SGHAT and CDR2 is FQNNGV. The CDR3, as DNA: TGTGCCAGCAGCTTGGGGTGGGGGTCCTACAATGAGCAGTTCTTC. It encodes CASSLGWGSYNEQFF.

This clonotype has more than one count but fewer than ten. The chain has TRBV7-2 and TRBJ2-4, with 8 bases matching TRBD1. The DNA end lines up better with TRBJ2-7; the J call may be wrong. Germline-derived CDR1 and CDR2 are SGHTA and FQGNSA. This CDR3 is 17 amino acids long. The CDR3 DNA reads TGTGCCAGCAGCTTAGACTCCCAGGGGGCATTTAGGTACGAGCAGTACTTC. This codes for CASSLDSQGAFRYEQYF.

This chain connects TRBV28 to TRBJ2-7; D gene unclear. Germline values: CDR1 MDHEN, CDR2 SYDVKM. Trimming left V 7 bases short and J 12 bases short, with 16 bases between. CDR3 length: 11 residues. The CDR3: CASIRRDKRYF. CDR3 coding DNA: TGTGCCAGCATTCGTAGGGATAAGCGGTACTTC.

The genes are TRBV5-1 and TRBJ2-5, with D perhaps being TRBD1 or TRBD2 (6 bases each). Gene TRBJ2-1 matches the end of the DNA better, so the J call may be wrong. Germline V gives CDR1 SGHRS, CDR2 YFSETQ. The CDR3 consists of 18 residues. CDR3 DNA: TGCGCCAGCAGCTTGGAAGGCCGGGGGCCTTCCAACCAAGAGACCCAGTTCTTC. Protein: CASSLEGRGPSNQETQFF.

In this sample, this clonotype turned up a few times. The chain joins TRBV7-3 to TRBJ2-7, with 9 positions matching TRBD1. The germline CDR1 and CDR2 sequences are SGHTA and FQGTGA. The CDR3 runs to 14 residues. With 6 bases clipped from V and 5 bases from J, the junction kept 8 bases outside the gene matches. The CDR3, as DNA: TGTGCCAGCAGTCCCCCGGGACAGGGAAACGAGCAGTACTTC. It encodes CASSPPGQGNEQYF.

This chain links TRBV5-1 with TRBJ1-5; 9 bases are a match to TRBD1. The V gene end was trimmed by 3 bases and the J gene end by 3 bases; junction bases not matched to a gene: 4. Germline CDR1 reads SGHRS; CDR2 reads YFSETQ. The CDR3 length is 15 residues. CDR3 sequence reads: CASSSGTGLNQPQHF. DNA for the CDR3: TGCGCCAGCAGCTCCGGGACAGGGCTCAATCAGCCCCAGCATTTT.

The gene calls are TRBV4-3 and TRBJ1-4; D is perhaps TRBD1 (5 bases). This CDR3 region has 16 residues. Germline V gives CDR1 LGHNA, CDR2 YSLEER. The germline V and J ends were trimmed by 1 base and 2 bases, with 11 bases remaining between them. The CDR3 sequence: CASSQGPGVTNEKLFF. In DNA, the CDR3 is TGCGCCAGCAGCCAAGGTCCGGGGGTGACTAATGAAAAACTGTTTTTT.

This clonotype came up a few times. The gene calls are TRBV15 and TRBJ2-4; no clear D gene. This CDR3 is 15 amino acids long. CDR1 and CDR2 from the germline V gene are LNHNV and YYDKDF (reference sequence). V lost 2 bases, J lost 0 bases, and 8 bases lay in between. The CDR3 sequence is CATSRRALAKNIQYF. DNA of the CDR3: TGTGCCACCAGCAGAAGGGCCCTAGCCAAAAACATTCAGTACTTC.

J is TRBJ2-1 and V is TRBV2, with 7 bases identical to TRBD1. V lost 1 base and J lost 7; bases outside the gene matches: 7. The germline V gene has CDR1 SNHLY and CDR2 FYNNEI. This CDR3 region has 15 residues. CDR3 in amino acids: CASSEELRGRNEQFF. CDR3 nucleotides: TGTGCCAGCAGTGAAGAACTTAGGGGGCGGAATGAGCAGTTCTTC.